The 18 T cell receptor beta chains below come from one sample, sequenced in a study of immune cell composition in non-small cell lung cancer. Libraries were prepared by immunoSEQ multiplex PCR; TCRdb keeps only in-frame clonotypes and omits some of them. The data show 14,000 or so clones, about 85% seen once. The source material was lung tumor tissue. The receptors were sampled from a human donor with non-small cell lung cancer.

The rearrangement links TRBV10-3 to TRBJ1-4; TRBD1 matches 8 bases. From germline, CDR1 is ENHRY and CDR2 SYGVKD. The V gene end was trimmed by 6 bases and the J gene end by 6 bases; junction bases not matched to a gene: 6. The CDR3 runs 14 residues. CDR3 sequence reads: CAISRGRGDEKLFF. The CDR3, as DNA: TGTGCCATCAGCAGGGGGCGCGGGGATGAAAAACTGTTTTTT.

Of note for this clone: Within the sample, other DNA sequences also encode this same CDR3. The chain has TRBV7-9 and TRBJ2-3; tentative D call: TRBD2 (5 bases). V was shortened by 5 bases and J by 2 bases, with 11 bases between the two germline ends. CDR3 size: 14 residues. Germline loops: CDR1 SEHNR, CDR2 FQNEAQ (reference sequence). The CDR3 loop is CASSRSGNTDTQYF. DNA for the CDR3: TGTGCCAGCAGCCGAAGCGGAAACACAGATACGCAGTATTTT.

This chain connects TRBV27 to TRBJ2-3; possible D gene TRBD2, 6 bases. Between the trimmed V and J ends, which lost 3 bases and 6 bases, there was a span of 16 bases. The CDR3 contains 15 residues. The V gene's germline CDR1 is MNHEY and CDR2 SMNVEV (reference sequence). The CDR3 sequence is CASSFSGLSSDTQYF. CDR3 coding DNA: TGTGCCAGCAGTTTCAGCGGGCTTTCTTCCGATACGCAGTATTTT.

This chain connects TRBV7-9 to TRBJ2-5; TRBD2 matches 8 bases. CDR3 length: 15 amino acids. Germline V gene data show CDR1 as SEHNR and CDR2 as FQNEAQ (reference sequence). V trimming: 1 base; J trimming: 3 bases; junction bases outside the gene matches: 4. CDR3 sequence (DNA): TGTGCCAGCAGCTTAGACGGGAGGGCCGAAGAGACCCAGTACTTC. Translating it yields CASSLDGRAEETQYF.

The chain combines TRBV5-6 with TRBJ2-2; D uncertain. The V end was cut by 1 base, the J end by 7 bases, with 2 bases between. Germline CDR1 reads SGHDT; CDR2 reads YYEEEE. This CDR3 is built from 11 residues. CDR3 nucleotide sequence: TGTGCCAGCAGCTTGTACGGGGAGCTGTTTTTT. Its translation is CASSLYGELFF. Based on the CDR3 plus reference TRBV5-6 and TRBJ2-2, the full variable domain is DAGVTQSPTHLIKTRGQQVTLRCSPKSGHDTVSWYQQALGQGPQFIFQYYEEEERQRGNFPDRFSGHQFPNYSSELNVNALLLGDSALYLCASSLYGELFFGEGSRLTVL.

The chain employs TRBV5-6 and TRBJ2-5; TRBD2 aligns across 13 bases. With 1 base clipped from V and 3 bases from J, the junction kept 6 bases outside the gene matches. The CDR3 contains 17 residues. Germline CDR1 is SGHDT and CDR2 is YYEEEE. As DNA, the CDR3 is TGTGCCAGCAGCTTGCTACTCGGACTAGCGGGAGAAGAGACCCAGTACTTC. Its protein product is CASSLLLGLAGEETQYF.

The chain uses TRBV12-5 and TRBJ1-4; maybe TRBD1 (6 bases). The germline V gene has CDR1 LGHNT and CDR2 FRNRAP. V gave up 1 base and J gave up 7 bases, with 10 bases separating them. The CDR3 contains 14 residues. CDR3 coding DNA: TGTGCTAGTGGTTTGGGGGGGCAGGCTGAAAAACTGTTTTTT. Residues: CASGLGGQAEKLFF.

The CDR3 coding sequence is TGTGCCAGCAGCGCCGGGACTACCCACAGCGAGCAGTACTTC. This codes for CASSAGTTHSEQYF. V and J are TRBV5-6 and TRBJ2-7; 7 nucleotides align to TRBD2. CDR1 and CDR2 from the germline V gene are SGHDT and YYEEEE. J was trimmed by 6 bases and V by 4 bases; bases with no gene match: 10. This CDR3 comprises 14 residues.

The rearrangement joins TRBV4-1 to TRBJ2-1, with 10 bases identical to TRBD2. After removal of 0 bases from V and 10 bases from J, the junction contained 9 bases not matched to a gene. Looked up from germline, CDR1 is MGHRA and CDR2 is YSYEKL. There are 16 residues in the CDR3. CDR3 DNA sequence: TGCGCCAGCAGCCAAGAGGGGCTAGCGGGAGTAAGGGAGCAGTTCTTC. It is translated as CASSQEGLAGVREQFF.

This clone turned up a few times. The V and J genes are TRBV30 and TRBJ2-5; no clear D gene. With 0 bases removed from V and 5 bases from J, the gap between germline ends came to 10 bases. The CDR3 loop spans 13 amino acids. Germline CDR1 and CDR2: GTSNPN and SVGIG (reference sequence). CDR3 amino acids: CAWSVVGSETQYF. CDR3 nucleotides: TGTGCCTGGAGTGTAGTAGGATCTGAGACCCAGTACTTC.

The J gene is TRBJ1-2, the V gene TRBV5-6, with D hard to call. Germline loops: CDR1 SGHDT, CDR2 YYEEEE. This CDR3 comprises 12 residues. V shed 0 bases and J shed 4 bases, with 4 bases lying between them. The CDR3 region has the DNA TGTGCCAGCAGCTTGGGACTCTATGGCTACACCTTC. Translating gives CASSLGLYGYTF.

The chain carries TRBV6-1 and TRBJ1-1, with D unresolved. The CDR3 covers 11 residues. CDR1 and CDR2 from the germline V gene are MNHNS and SASEGT. With 8 bases removed from V and 2 bases from J, the gap between germline ends came to 6 bases. The CDR3 DNA reads TGTGCCAGCCGGGGTAACACTGAAGCTTTCTTT. It specifies CASRGNTEAFF.

In this sample, this clone turned up once. At the DNA level, this CDR3 is encoded by other sequences in the same sample as well. V usage is TRBV19 and J usage is TRBJ2-2, with D possibly matching TRBD1 (6 bases). V was shortened by 5 bases and J by 2 bases, with 18 bases between the two germline ends. This CDR3 spans 17 amino acids. From germline, CDR1 is LNHDA and CDR2 SQIVND (reference sequence). The CDR3, as DNA: TGTGCCAGTAGTCCACTGCCTGGACAGCGTAACACCGGGGAGCTGTTTTTT. It is translated as CASSPLPGQRNTGELFF.

The V gene is TRBV7-8, the J gene TRBJ2-1; 11 bases fit TRBD2. CDR1 and CDR2 from the germline V gene are SGHVS and FQNEAQ. V lost 7 bases and J lost 10; bases outside the gene matches: 12. The CDR3 extends over 15 amino acids. The CDR3 sequence is CASTDPGLAENEQFF. CDR3 DNA: TGTGCCAGCACTGATCCGGGACTAGCGGAAAACGAGCAGTTCTTC.

The V and J genes are TRBV7-3 and TRBJ2-1; a possible D gene is TRBD2 (5 bases). V was trimmed by 1 base and J by 7 bases, leaving 14 bases between them. CDR3 length: 15 amino acids. CDR1 is SGHTA, CDR2 FQGTGA, per germline. CDR3 sequence: CASSLSEGVWNEQFF. The CDR3 DNA is TGTGCCAGCAGCTTAAGCGAGGGAGTCTGGAATGAGCAGTTCTTC.

In its sample, this clone was seen once. The chain combines TRBV4-2 with TRBJ2-3, with D possibly being TRBD2 (5 bases). CDR3 length: 15 amino acids. The V end was cut by 1 base, the J end by 3 bases, with 11 bases between. The germline CDR1 and CDR2 sequences are LGHNA and YNFKEQ. The CDR3 loop reads CASSQGTGDTDTQYF. The CDR3 coding sequence is TGTGCCAGCAGCCAAGGCACCGGGGATACAGATACGCAGTATTTT.

V usage is TRBV4-2 and J usage is TRBJ1-6; perhaps TRBD1 as D (5 bases). The length of the CDR3 is 16 residues. CDR1 is LGHNA, CDR2 YNFKEQ, per germline. Trimming left V 0 bases short and J 9 bases short, with 15 bases between. The CDR3 region is CASSQEAGQGSSPLHF. The CDR3 bases are TGTGCCAGCAGCCAAGAAGCAGGCCAGGGTAGTTCACCCCTCCACTTT.

This clone has just a few counts. This sequence joins TRBV4-3 and TRBJ2-1, with D possibly matching TRBD2 (6 bases). The CDR3 extends over 16 amino acids. Germline V gene sequence: CDR1 LGHNA, CDR2 YSLEER. V lost 1 base and J lost 3, with 13 bases in between. In DNA form, the CDR3 reads TGCGCCAGCAGCCAAGTAAACCTAGCGAACTACAATGAGCAGTTCTTC. It yields the protein CASSQVNLANYNEQFF.